Following are 25 T cell receptor beta chains from one sample sequenced in a study of vaccination and CD4 T cells after COVID-19. Treatment given: roughly nine-day PBMC culture with coronavirus spike peptide pools or control peptides (ViraFEST assay). Harvesting of the unexposed donor's CD4+ T cells predated the COVID-19 pandemic (2011-2018). Their recognized antigens are unknown. Sequencing of DNA taken from cultured CD4+ T cells relied on the Oncomine TCR Beta short-read assay. In TCRdb, the PCR reads were re-called with MiXCR into one record per CDR3 protein. This sample yields 5,000 to 7,000 distinct CDR3 sequences, of which 30% to 40% are seen a single time; roughly 41% belongs to the top ten. Sequencing used CD4+ T cells from blood, cultured in vitro. These receptors came from a human donor in good health.

This clonotype was detected only once. V is TRBV5-6 and J is TRBJ2-5, with 15 positions matching TRBD2. The CDR3 length is 15 residues. Looked up from germline, CDR1 is SGHDT and CDR2 is YYEEEE. V was clipped by 4 bases and J by 3 bases; unmatched bases: 1. Here the CDR3 DNA reads TGTGCCAGCAGCCGGACTAGCGGGGGGGAAGAGACCCAGTACTTC. It is translated as CASSRTSGGEETQYF.

This clonotype has only a few counts. The rearrangement links TRBV6-1 to TRBJ1-1; D might be TRBD1 (6 bases). The germline V gene has CDR1 MNHNS and CDR2 SASEGT. V was trimmed by 5 bases and J by 4 bases, leaving 17 bases between them. CDR3 length: 15 amino acids. The chain's CDR3 is CASSIVNRAATEAFF. In DNA, the CDR3 is TGTGCCAGCAGTATAGTGAACAGGGCGGCCACTGAAGCTTTCTTT.

In this sample, this clonotype is medium-sized. This chain joins TRBV2 and TRBJ1-1; D remains unclear. There are 13 residues in the CDR3. V lost 7 bases and J 1 base, leaving 10 bases between the germline ends. Looked up from germline, CDR1 is SNHLY and CDR2 is FYNNEI. The CDR3 is CASKPGQNTEAFF. CDR3 in DNA: TGTGCCAGCAAACCCGGCCAGAACACTGAAGCTTTCTTT.

This rearrangement joins TRBV20-1 to TRBJ1-4, with TRBD1 matching over 8 bases. Germline CDR1 and CDR2: DFQATT and SNEGSKA (reference sequence). The CDR3 sequence is 14 residues long. Losses at the gene ends were 0 bases for V and 7 bases for J; bases not matched to a gene: 4. The CDR3 loop reads CSARDTGGGEKLFF. CDR3 in DNA: TGCAGTGCTAGAGATACAGGGGGTGGTGAAAAACTGTTTTTT.

Turning to this clonotype: A much larger clone sits a single nucleotide away, making a read error possible. The chain combines TRBV12-3 or TRBV12-4 with TRBJ1-2; D ambiguous. Trimming took off 6 bases at V and 1 base at J, with 9 bases between the two ends. The CDR3 runs to 13 residues. The CDR3 sequence: CASSRALNYGYTF. The DNA of the CDR3 is TGTGCCAGCAGCCGGGCCCTTAACTATGGCTACACCTTC.

The genes are TRBV9 and TRBJ2-5, with 8 bases matching TRBD1. V was pared by 3 bases and J by 2 bases, with 3 bases of the junction left unmatched. Per the germline V gene, CDR1 is SGDLS and CDR2 is YYNGEE. The CDR3 is made up of 14 amino acids. The DNA for the CDR3 is TGTGCCAGCAGCGGACAGGGGCATCAAGAGACCCAGTACTTC. Its protein is CASSGQGHQETQYF.

This rearrangement joins TRBV9 to TRBJ1-2; D is possibly TRBD1 (5 bases). The germline gives CDR1 SGDLS, CDR2 YYNGEE. Between the trimmed V and J ends, which lost 0 bases and 6 bases, there was a span of 24 bases. The CDR3 sequence is 18 residues long. In DNA form, the CDR3 reads TGTGCCAGCAGCGTAGCTCTGGGGGGAATACGCCCCGCTAATGGCTACACCTTC. Its protein product is CASSVALGGIRPANGYTF.

The chain is built from TRBV6-1 and TRBJ1-6; TRBD1 is a possible D gene (5 bases). Per germline, CDR1 MNHNS and CDR2 SASEGT. Trimming removed 7 bases at V and 14 bases at J, with 15 bases between. The CDR3 sequence is 12 residues long. DNA for the CDR3: TGTGCCAGCACCTCGGGACCTACAACCCTCCACTTT. It specifies CASTSGPTTLHF.

The rearrangement uses TRBV20-1 and TRBJ2-3, with TRBD2 matching 14 bases. The CDR3 has 18 amino acids. V was pared by 6 bases and J by 1 base, with 12 bases of the junction left unmatched. CDR1 and CDR2 (germline): DFQATT, SNEGSKA (reference sequence). For the CDR3, the DNA is TGCAGTGCCCCGGGACTAGCGGGGGCTACATCCGGCACAGATACGCAGTATTTT. Its translation is CSAPGLAGATSGTDTQYF.

The V call is TRBV27, the J call TRBJ2-5, with D possibly TRBD1 on 5 matching bases. The germline V and J ends were trimmed by 1 base and 5 bases, with 14 bases remaining between them. Germline lookup yields CDR1 MNHEY and CDR2 SMNVEV (reference sequence). The CDR3 has 15 residues. The CDR3 sequence: CASSLLSGMAETQYF. In nucleotides, the CDR3 is TGTGCCAGCAGTTTATTATCAGGGATGGCGGAGACCCAGTACTTC.

In its sample, this clonotype was seen a few times. This rearrangement joins TRBV20-1 to TRBJ2-7; D may be TRBD1 or TRBD2 (5 bases each). CDR3 length equals 12 residues. Germline V gene sequence: CDR1 DFQATT, CDR2 SNEGSKA (reference sequence). V lost 0 bases and J 7 bases, leaving 10 bases between the germline ends. The DNA for the CDR3 is TGCAGTGCTAGAGACCGGGACCTAGAGCAGTACTTC. It encodes CSARDRDLEQYF.

By its share, this clonotype is medium-sized. An end of the junction does not agree with germline; a read error may underlie this. This rearrangement joins TRBV2 to TRBJ2-2; D gene ambiguous. This CDR3 comprises 14 residues. Per the germline V gene, CDR1 is SNHLY and CDR2 is FYNNEI. The CDR3 region has the DNA TGTGCCAGCATTGAACAGACTGTCACCGGGGAGCTGTTTTTT. The encoded protein is CASIEQTVTGELFF.

A few counts support this clonotype. Written as DNA, the CDR3 is TGTGCCAGCATGGCGGGGACAGGGGTGTACGAGCAGTACTTC. Translation gives CASMAGTGVYEQYF. The V gene is TRBV6-1, the J gene TRBJ2-7, with 10 nucleotides matching TRBD1. The germline CDR1 and CDR2 sequences are MNHNS and SASEGT. The CDR3 runs to 14 residues. After removal of 7 bases from V and 4 bases from J, the junction contained 7 bases not matched to a gene.

CDR3 region: CASSRGRAYGYTF. The CDR3, as DNA: TGTGCCAGCAGCCGTGGCAGGGCCTATGGCTACACCTTC. This chain joins TRBV7-2 and TRBJ1-2, with D tentatively TRBD1 (5 bases). Germline V gene sequence: CDR1 SGHTA, CDR2 FQGNSA. This CDR3 spans 13 amino acids. Trimming took off 5 bases at V and 4 bases at J, with 11 bases between the two ends.

V and J are TRBV29-1 and TRBJ1-1; the D is unclear. V lost 2 bases, J lost 6 bases, and 13 bases lay in between. Germline V lookup: CDR1 SQVTM, CDR2 ANQGSEA. This CDR3 is 13 amino acids long. The DNA of the CDR3 is TGCAGCGTTGAAAAGCCTGAGTCGGCTGAAGCTTTCTTT. Amino acids: CSVEKPESAEAFF.

A single count supports this clonotype. This chain links TRBV18 with TRBJ2-6; perhaps D is TRBD1 or TRBD2 (5 bases each). V gave up 6 bases and J gave up 0 bases, with 12 bases separating them. The CDR3 is 16 amino acids. Germline CDR1 KGHSH, CDR2 LQKENI. The CDR3 region is CASSGTVSSGANVLTF. CDR3 in DNA: TGTGCCAGCTCTGGGACGGTGAGCTCTGGGGCCAACGTCCTGACTTTC.

The rearrangement joins TRBV7-8 to TRBJ1-1; 9 bases match TRBD1. The V and J ends lost 1 base and 3 bases, in that order; junction bases with no gene match: 12. Per germline, CDR1 SGHVS and CDR2 FQNEAQ. The CDR3 is made up of 18 amino acids. The CDR3 sequence: CASSLGTGGVGTDTEAFF. The CDR3 nucleotides are TGTGCCAGCAGCTTAGGAACAGGGGGCGTAGGTACCGACACTGAAGCTTTCTTT.

J is TRBJ1-3 and V is TRBV30; the D gene is possibly TRBD1 (5 bases). This CDR3 has 11 amino acids. Trimming took 8 bases from V and 3 from J, leaving 8 bases between them. Per germline, CDR1 GTSNPN and CDR2 SVGIG (reference sequence). The chain's CDR3 is CAGTVGNTIYF. For the CDR3, the DNA is TGTGCCGGGACGGTTGGAAACACCATATATTTT.

This chain joins TRBV5-1 and TRBJ1-1, with D perhaps TRBD1 (5 bases). There are 15 residues in the CDR3. With 0 bases removed from V and 3 bases from J, the gap between germline ends came to 12 bases. Germline CDR1 and CDR2: SGHRS and YFSETQ. Here the CDR3 reads CASSLAWTGDTEAFF. DNA for the CDR3: TGCGCCAGCAGCTTGGCTTGGACGGGGGACACTGAAGCTTTCTTT.

J is TRBJ1-6 and V is TRBV20-1, with TRBD1 matching 7 bases. This CDR3 has 14 amino acids. The V gene's germline CDR1 is DFQATT and CDR2 SNEGSKA (reference sequence). J was trimmed by 9 bases and V by 4 bases; bases with no gene match: 9. The CDR3 spells CSANLRQGGSPLHF. The CDR3 DNA sequence: TGCAGTGCTAATCTTAGACAGGGCGGTTCACCCCTCCACTTT.

This sequence joins TRBV29-1 and TRBJ1-2; D is ambiguous. This CDR3 has 11 amino acids. Trimming took off 2 bases at V and 5 bases at J, with 6 bases between the two ends. The germline CDR1 and CDR2 sequences are SQVTM and ANQGSEA. The CDR3 coding sequence is TGCAGCGTTGAATCCGTTTATGGCTACACCTTC. This gives the protein CSVESVYGYTF.

Sample share makes this clonotype medium-sized. The V call is TRBV20-1, the J call TRBJ1-3, with TRBD1 matching over 9 bases. Trimming at V came to 0 bases and at J to 0 bases, leaving 3 bases not matched to a gene. The CDR3 sequence is 16 residues long. Germline V gene sequence: CDR1 DFQATT, CDR2 SNEGSKA (reference sequence). CDR3 in DNA: TGCAGTGCTAGAGATCGGGACAGGGCCTCTGGAAACACCATATATTTT. Amino acid sequence: CSARDRDRASGNTIYF.

This clonotype was seen a few times. The chain combines TRBV20-1 with TRBJ1-2; TRBD1 agrees at 11 bases. Trimming at V came to 3 bases and at J to 8 bases, leaving 17 bases not matched to a gene. Germline V gene data show CDR1 as DFQATT and CDR2 as SNEGSKA (reference sequence). The CDR3 has 17 residues. CDR3: CSASVTRGQGESEGYTF. The CDR3 nucleotides are TGCAGTGCTAGTGTTACCCGGGGACAGGGGGAGTCAGAGGGCTACACCTTC.

This clonotype was observed a few times. The chain carries TRBV10-3 and TRBJ1-3; the D is unclear. Germline V gene data show CDR1 as ENHRY and CDR2 as SYGVKD. The germline V and J ends were trimmed by 6 bases and 3 bases, with 15 bases remaining between them. This CDR3 spans 15 amino acids. CDR3 in amino acids: CAIRPRQESGNTIYF. The CDR3 nucleotides read TGTGCCATCAGGCCGAGGCAGGAAAGTGGAAACACCATATATTTT.

This clonotype was detected a few times. The chain combines TRBV6-1 with TRBJ2-1; no definite D call. V shed 5 bases and J shed 0 bases, with 8 bases lying between them. The V gene's germline CDR1 is MNHNS and CDR2 SASEGT. The length of the CDR3 is 14 residues. CDR3 in amino acids: CASSRPSSYNEQFF. For the CDR3, the DNA is TGTGCCAGCAGTAGACCAAGCTCCTACAATGAGCAGTTCTTC.